A single sample gave rise to the 18 T cell receptor beta chains below, sequenced in a study of cytomegalovirus exposure and HLA in healthy donors. The PCR was carried out with 60 Vbeta primers and 13 Jbeta primers. TCRdb's copy holds only in-frame clones and misses some; the assay was immunoSEQ multiplex PCR. The table lists about 59,000 clones, roughly 83% of them singletons. Sample: PBMCs. These receptors were collected from a human donor in good health.

This clone has more than one count but fewer than ten. The chain has TRBV11-3 and TRBJ2-1; perhaps TRBD2 as D (5 bases). The germline V gene encodes CDR1 SGHNT and CDR2 YENEEA. This CDR3 contains 15 residues. V was pared by 1 base and J by 8 bases, with 15 bases between. The CDR3 loop is CASSLGRGPGDEQFF. In nucleotides, the CDR3 is TGTGCCAGCAGCTTAGGGAGAGGGCCGGGCGATGAGCAGTTCTTC. The whole variable domain, filled in from reference TRBV11-3 and TRBJ2-1, reads EAGVVQSPRYKIIEKKQPVAFWCNPISGHNTLYWYLQNLGQGPELLIRYENEEAVDDSQLPKDRFSAERLKGVDSTLKIQPAELGDSAVYLCASSLGRGPGDEQFFGPGTRLTVL.

The chain links TRBV7-2 to TRBJ2-2; TRBD1 aligns across 9 bases. Trimming at V came to 1 base and at J to 4 bases, leaving 7 bases not matched to a gene. The CDR3 covers 17 residues. Germline loops: CDR1 SGHTA, CDR2 FQGNSA. CDR3 in amino acids: CASSLGGQGRSTGELFF. The CDR3 coding sequence is TGTGCCAGCAGCTTAGGTGGACAGGGGCGAAGCACCGGGGAGCTGTTTTTT.

This chain connects TRBV7-3 to TRBJ1-1; 8 nucleotides agree with TRBD1. Germline V gene data show CDR1 as SGHTA and CDR2 as FQGTGA. With V trimmed by 4 bases and J by 0 bases, 10 bases remained unmatched. The CDR3 length is 17 residues. CDR3: CASSSDRGSKVNTEAFF. The CDR3 coding sequence is TGTGCCAGCAGCTCCGACAGGGGAAGTAAAGTGAACACTGAAGCTTTCTTT.

The chain is built from TRBV6-5 and TRBJ2-3, with D unclear. The V end lost 0 bases, the J end lost 8 bases, and 9 bases lay between the germline ends. The CDR3 is 13 amino acids. Looked up from germline, CDR1 is MNHEY and CDR2 is SVGAGI. The CDR3 region is CASSYSLGGTQYF. In nucleotides, the CDR3 is TGTGCCAGCAGTTACTCGCTCGGCGGTACGCAGTATTTT.

The rearrangement links TRBV9 to TRBJ2-2; 9 bases fit TRBD2. CDR1 is SGDLS, CDR2 YYNGEE, per germline. V was pared by 4 bases and J by 7 bases, with 14 bases of the junction left unmatched. The CDR3 runs 17 residues. CDR3 nucleotide sequence: TGTGCCAGCAGCCCGAGAGGGGCGGGGGGGCCGAACGGGGAGCTGTTTTTT. Protein sequence: CASSPRGAGGPNGELFF.

This clone turned up a few times. The V gene is TRBV2, the J gene TRBJ2-7; 11 bases map to TRBD1. The germline CDR1 and CDR2 sequences are SNHLY and FYNNEI. J lost 7 bases, V lost 2 bases, and 4 bases had no gene match. The CDR3 contains 14 residues. In DNA form, the CDR3 reads TGTGCCAGCAGTGAATTGGGGACAGGGGGAGAGCAGTACTTC. Translation: CASSELGTGGEQYF.

A single count supports this clone. This chain links TRBV12-5 with TRBJ2-5; the D gene is possibly TRBD1 (7 bases). V was cut by 8 bases and J by 5 bases, with 12 bases left in between. This CDR3 is 12 amino acids long. Germline lookup yields CDR1 LGHNT and CDR2 FRNRAP. The CDR3, as DNA: TGTGCTAGTCAACAGGGGAGGGAGACCCAGTACTTC. Translating gives CASQQGRETQYF.

About this clone: The junction and the germline gene differ at one end; a read error may be behind it. Here the CDR3 DNA reads TGTGCCAGCAGTCGTAGCAGGGGAAACACTGAGGCTTTCTTT. Translating gives CASSRSRGNTEAFF. V is TRBV14 and J is TRBJ1-1; a weak D match, TRBD1 (6 bases). This CDR3 comprises 14 residues. Germline lookup yields CDR1 SGHDN and CDR2 FVKESK.

The chain employs TRBV19 and TRBJ2-1; D is undetermined. This CDR3 has 15 residues. V was trimmed by 3 bases and J by 0 bases, leaving 9 bases between them. CDR1 and CDR2 from the germline V gene are LNHDA and SQIVND (reference sequence). In DNA, the CDR3 is TGTGCCAGTAGTATTCCCGGTAGCTCCTACAATGAGCAGTTCTTC. Its translation is CASSIPGSSYNEQFF.

V is TRBV5-6 and J is TRBJ2-6, with 9 bases aligning to TRBD1. The germline V gene encodes CDR1 SGHDT and CDR2 YYEEEE. CDR3 length equals 16 residues. The junction had 5 bases not matched to a gene; V was cut back by 4 bases and J by 3 bases. The DNA of the CDR3 is TGTGCCAGCAGCGCCGGGACAGGGTTTGGGGCCAACGTCCTGACTTTC. Its translation is CASSAGTGFGANVLTF.

The V gene is TRBV10-3, the J gene TRBJ2-7, with D possibly being TRBD2 (5 bases). The CDR3 is made up of 15 amino acids. V was trimmed by 4 bases and J by 2 bases, leaving 15 bases between them. CDR1 and CDR2 (germline): ENHRY, SYGVKD. The CDR3 DNA reads TGTGCCATCAGTGTCGATGGCACTAGGGCCTACGAGCAGTACTTC. It codes for CAISVDGTRAYEQYF.

On this clone itself: Its ends do not fully match the called genes, so a read error is possible. At the DNA level, this CDR3 is encoded by other sequences in the same sample as well. This sequence joins TRBV4-3 and TRBJ1-6, with TRBD1 matching 7 bases. Germline CDR1 is LGHNA and CDR2 is YSLEER. CDR3 size: 16 residues. CDR3 nucleotide sequence: TGCGCCAGCAGCGCCCAGACAGGGCGGTACAATTCACCTCTCCACTTT. Translation: CASSAQTGRYNSPLHF.

This chain uses TRBV19 with TRBJ2-5; 10 nucleotides line up with TRBD1. The tail of the sequence fits TRBJ2-7 better, so the J call may be wrong. CDR3 length: 15 residues. Looked up from germline, CDR1 is LNHDA and CDR2 is SQIVND (reference sequence). The CDR3 reads CASRETGGSSYEQYF. CDR3 coding DNA: TGTGCCAGTAGAGAGACAGGGGGCAGCTCCTACGAGCAGTACTTC.

This clone occurred once. The CDR3: CASAGGDQETQYF. The CDR3 DNA reads TGTGCCAGTGCTGGGGGGGACCAAGAGACCCAGTACTTC. The V and J genes are TRBV19 and TRBJ2-5; 7 bases match TRBD2. CDR1 is LNHDA and CDR2 is SQIVND in the germline V gene (reference sequence). V was clipped by 8 bases and J by 0 bases; unmatched bases: 3. The CDR3 is 13 amino acids.

The V call is TRBV30, the J call TRBJ2-5, with D uncertain. Per the germline V gene, CDR1 is GTSNPN and CDR2 is SVGIG (reference sequence). This CDR3 is 14 amino acids long. The V end lost 1 base, the J end lost 2 bases, and 11 bases lay between the germline ends. CDR3 nucleotide sequence: TGTGCCTGGAGTGATTTCGCAGGACAAGAGACCCAGTACTTC. Its protein product is CAWSDFAGQETQYF.

This clone showed up just a few times. The V call is TRBV25-1, the J call TRBJ1-4; tentatively, D is TRBD1 (6 bases). The germline V gene has CDR1 MGHDK and CDR2 SYGVNS. The V end lost 5 bases, the J end lost 6 bases, and 19 bases lay between the germline ends. The CDR3 sequence is 16 residues long. CDR3 bases: TGTGCCAGCAGTTCCTGGGGGGGGCCAAAGGATGAAAAACTGTTTTTT. Its translation: CASSSWGGPKDEKLFF.

This rearrangement joins TRBV28 to TRBJ2-3; a possible D gene is TRBD2 (6 bases). V shed 3 bases and J shed 0 bases, with 10 bases lying between them. CDR1 MDHEN and CDR2 SYDVKM come from the germline V gene. The CDR3 extends over 15 amino acids. The CDR3 sequence is CASSFGAGSTDTQYF. The CDR3 bases are TGTGCCAGCAGTTTTGGGGCGGGGAGCACAGATACGCAGTATTTT.

This clone has just one count. The rearrangement joins TRBV27 to TRBJ2-7; 11 nucleotides match TRBD2. The germline V gene has CDR1 MNHEY and CDR2 SMNVEV (reference sequence). The CDR3 has 14 amino acids. J lost 2 bases, V lost 6 bases, and 3 bases had no gene match. This chain's CDR3 is CASRLTSGAYEQYF. DNA of the CDR3: TGTGCCAGCAGGTTGACTAGCGGGGCCTACGAGCAGTACTTC.